Only one count was recorded for the clone carrying this TCR beta chain. Measured with immunoSEQ multiplex PCR; TCRdb has only the in-frame clones, and not every one. The table includes hundreds of thousands of clones, almost 97% detected once. The data are from a study of shared clonotypes between healthy human individuals. The donor cohort consisted entirely of Caucasian adults residing in Nashville, Tennessee. This receptor was identified in a woman younger than 45 in good health. The sequenced sample was naive CD4+ T cells sorted from blood. The subset is: CD45RA+ positively selected.

CDR3 loop: CASSSRFYSGSYNEQFF. CDR3 in DNA: TGTGCCAGCAGCTCCCGCTTCTATTCGGGCAGCTACAATGAGCAGTTCTTC. The chain links TRBV7-9 to TRBJ2-1; D ambiguous. The CDR3 is made up of 17 amino acids. The germline V and J ends were trimmed by 4 bases and 3 bases, with 19 bases remaining between them. The germline V gene encodes CDR1 SEHNR and CDR2 FQNEAQ (reference sequence).